This record concerns one T cell receptor beta chain sequence. V gave up 5 bases and J gave up 8 bases; unmatched junction bases: 6. This CDR3 is 13 amino acids long. The data were taken from a study of blood T cell repertoires in COVID-19. The data were produced by immunoSEQ multiplex PCR, yet TCRdb's version contains in-frame clones alone and is incomplete. The repertoire holds about 70,000 clones, with around 84% as singletons. Sequencing input: peripheral blood. The gene calls are TRBV12-3 or TRBV12-4 and TRBJ1-2; 9 positions match TRBD1. The sequence was obtained from a woman between 70 and 85 years old with acute or convalescent COVID-19. Written as DNA, the CDR3 is TGTGCCAGCAGTACCACAGGGGGCTGGGGCTACACCTTC. It yields the protein CASSTTGGWGYTF.